The T cell receptor beta chain described here comes from a study of naive CD8 T cells in extremely preterm neonates. The study, taken as a whole, reports: Preterm samples differed in productive template counts; sample size was small. Preterm CDR3s were shorter than older groups', with fewer N additions and less trimming.

V was pared by 7 bases and J by 2 bases, with 14 bases between. In germline, CDR1 is SEHNR, CDR2 FQNEAQ (reference sequence). This CDR3 contains 14 residues. About this clone: Its target is not known.

Sequencing was performed with immunoSEQ multiplex PCR; in TCRdb, only in-frame clones are kept and a portion is missing. This table has more than 7,000 clones, just under 98% appearing once. Sorting kept Annexin V-negative CD3+CD8+CD45RA+CCR7+ naive T cells. The J gene is TRBJ1-2, the V gene TRBV7-9; D possibly corresponds to TRBD1 (5 bases). This sequence originates from a human donor in good health. The material sequenced was naive CD8+ T cells from blood. CDR3 in amino acids: CASTRPAGNYGYTF. CDR3 coding DNA: TGTGCCAGCACTCGACCCGCAGGGAACTATGGCTACACCTTC.